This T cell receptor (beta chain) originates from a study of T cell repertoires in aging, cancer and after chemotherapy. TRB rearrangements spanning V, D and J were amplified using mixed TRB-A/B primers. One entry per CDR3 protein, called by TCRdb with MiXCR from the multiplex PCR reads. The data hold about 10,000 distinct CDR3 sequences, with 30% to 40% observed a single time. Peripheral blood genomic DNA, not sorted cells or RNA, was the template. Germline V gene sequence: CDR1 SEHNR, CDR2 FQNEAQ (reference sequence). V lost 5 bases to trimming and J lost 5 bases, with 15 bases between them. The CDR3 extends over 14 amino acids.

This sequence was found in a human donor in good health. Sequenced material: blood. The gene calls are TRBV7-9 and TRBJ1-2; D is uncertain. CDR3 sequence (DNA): TGTGCCAGCAGCCCTTCTTGGCTGGGGTATGGCTACACCTTC. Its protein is CASSPSWLGYGYTF.